This T cell receptor (beta chain) was identified in a study of T cell responses to AZD1222 COVID-19 vaccine. The assay was immunoSEQ multiplex PCR, and TCRdb's table has in-frame clones only and misses some. The sample shows about 150,000 clones, about 90% of them seen only once. The source material was peripheral blood, sampled on day 0 of AZD1222 vaccination. The sequence came from an adult in good health.

As DNA, the CDR3 is TGTGCCAGCAGCGAGTTAGAGGGTTCTCATACGCAGTATTTT. This encodes CASSELEGSHTQYF. J is TRBJ2-3 and V is TRBV9; a possible D gene is TRBD2 (5 bases). Trimming left V 3 bases short and J 7 bases short, with 15 bases between. In germline, CDR1 is SGDLS, CDR2 YYNGEE. CDR3 length: 14 residues.